This TCR beta chain originates from a study of T cell responses to AZD1222 COVID-19 vaccine. The V end lost 10 bases, the J end lost 2 bases, and 15 bases lay between the germline ends. The CDR3 consists of 15 residues. Germline loops: CDR1 SNHLY, CDR2 FYNNEI. General study findings and limits: Among AZD1222 vaccinees, only five or six were seropositive at baseline.

Turning to this clone: Antigen specificity is unknown.

This table comes from immunoSEQ multiplex PCR, and its TCRdb copy is limited to in-frame clones, with some not included. The sample holds around 200,000 clones, 94% seen once. Here the sequenced sample was peripheral blood, taken 28 days after the second AZD1222 dose. The chain joins TRBV2 to TRBJ1-6, with D possibly TRBD1 on 5 matching bases. The TCR was taken from an adult who received the AZD1222 COVID-19 vaccine. The CDR3 DNA is TGTGCCACCAAGGGGTTCGGGGCCTATAATTCACCCCTCCACTTT. Protein sequence: CATKGFGAYNSPLHF.